Described below is a single TCR beta chain sequence and its context. Methods used by the authors: How many nucleated cells were present was estimated from reference gene primer amplification. Data came from immunoSEQ multiplex PCR; TCRdb stores just in-frame clones and leaves some out. D and trimming were read from the DNA, whereas the V and J calls and clone size are those reported in that table. The data hold around 210,000 clones, with about 88% observed a single time. This sample was included in a study of blood T cell repertoires in COVID-19. Across the whole study: T cells, B-cell-depleted T cells, or PBMCs supplied cDNA or gDNA.

The CDR3 is 20 residues long. V shed 3 bases and J 2 bases; nucleotides not matched to a gene: 13. CDR1 is MDHEN and CDR2 is SYDVKM in the germline V gene. Seattle-derived patients entered the study during active infection and were followed longitudinally. The gene calls are TRBV28 and TRBJ2-3, with 14 bases aligning to TRBD2. The sample consisted of peripheral blood. This receptor was identified in a man aged 50 or older with COVID-19, enrolled during active disease. CDR3 sequence (DNA): TGTGCCAGCAGTTTGCACAATCGACTAGCGGGGGGGCCACTCACAGATACGCAGTATTTT. Amino acid sequence: CASSLHNRLAGGPLTDTQYF.